This TCR beta chain was obtained from a study of radiotherapy plus CTLA-4 blockade in lung cancer. The junction had 8 bases not matched to a gene; V was cut back by 6 bases and J by 4 bases. Germline loops: CDR1 MNHEY, CDR2 SMNVEV (reference sequence). The CDR3 is 16 amino acids. Study results and limitations: In blood, early T cell clone dynamics reportedly predicted response best, together with interferon-beta.

Using immunoSEQ multiplex PCR, the repertoire was profiled, and TCRdb retains in-frame clones only, with some absent. The sample yields about 77,000 clones, roughly 80% seen once. For this clone: The antigen is not known. Other DNA sequences in the same sample also yield this CDR3.

Specimen: peripheral blood, collected from a patient treated with radiotherapy plus ipilimumab. The rearrangement uses TRBV27 and TRBJ2-1, with 11 bases lining up with TRBD2. The clonotype was recovered from a human donor with non-small cell lung cancer whose response to radiotherapy plus ipilimumab could not be evaluated. The CDR3 DNA reads as TGTGCCAGCAGCCCCCCTAGCGGGGGGCGATACAATGAGCAGTTCTTC. It is translated as CASSPPSGGRYNEQFF.